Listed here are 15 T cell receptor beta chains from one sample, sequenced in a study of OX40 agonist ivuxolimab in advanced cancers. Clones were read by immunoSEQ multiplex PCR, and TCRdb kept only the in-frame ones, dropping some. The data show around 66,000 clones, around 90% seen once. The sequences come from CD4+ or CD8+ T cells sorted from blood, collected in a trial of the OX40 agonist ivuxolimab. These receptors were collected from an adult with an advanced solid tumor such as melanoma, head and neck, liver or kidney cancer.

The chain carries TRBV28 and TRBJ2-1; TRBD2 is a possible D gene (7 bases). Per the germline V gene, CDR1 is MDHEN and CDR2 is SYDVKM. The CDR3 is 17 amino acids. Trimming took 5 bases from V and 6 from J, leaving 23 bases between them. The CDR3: CASSLVVGGGRSNEQFF. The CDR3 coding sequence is TGTGCCAGCAGTCTCGTAGTGGGGGGGGGCCGTTCCAATGAGCAGTTCTTC.

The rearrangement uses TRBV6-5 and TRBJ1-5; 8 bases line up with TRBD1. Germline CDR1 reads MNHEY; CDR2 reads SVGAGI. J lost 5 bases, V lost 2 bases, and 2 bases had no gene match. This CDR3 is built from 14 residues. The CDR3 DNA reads TGTGCCAGCAGTTACGCGACAGGGGATCAGCCCCAGCATTTT. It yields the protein CASSYATGDQPQHF.

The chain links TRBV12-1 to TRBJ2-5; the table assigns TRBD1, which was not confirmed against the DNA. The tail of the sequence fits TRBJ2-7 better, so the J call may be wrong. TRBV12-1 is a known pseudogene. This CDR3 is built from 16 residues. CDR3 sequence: CASSFHYGTATYEQYF. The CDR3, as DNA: TGTGCCAGCAGTTTTCACTACGGGACAGCTACCTACGAGCAGTACTTC.

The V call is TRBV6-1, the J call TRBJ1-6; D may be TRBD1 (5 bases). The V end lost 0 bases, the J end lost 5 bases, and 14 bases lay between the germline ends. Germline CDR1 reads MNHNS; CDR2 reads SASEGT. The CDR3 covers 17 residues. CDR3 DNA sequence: TGTGCCAGCAGTGAAGCGCGGGGCGGGGCAGATAATTCACCCCTCCACTTT. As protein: CASSEARGGADNSPLHF.

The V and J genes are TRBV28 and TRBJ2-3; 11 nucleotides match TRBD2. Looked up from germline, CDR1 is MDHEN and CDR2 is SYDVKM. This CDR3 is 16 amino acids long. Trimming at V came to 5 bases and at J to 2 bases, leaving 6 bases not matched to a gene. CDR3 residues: CASSPLAGGNTDTQYF. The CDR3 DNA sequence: TGTGCCAGCAGTCCCTTAGCGGGGGGGAACACAGATACGCAGTATTTT.

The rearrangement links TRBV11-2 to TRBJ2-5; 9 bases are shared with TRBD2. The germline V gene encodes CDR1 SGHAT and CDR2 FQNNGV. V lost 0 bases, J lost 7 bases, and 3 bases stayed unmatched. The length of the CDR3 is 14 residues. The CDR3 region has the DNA TGTGCCAGCAGCTTAGAAGCGGGGGGAGGGACCCAGTACTTC. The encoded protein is CASSLEAGGGTQYF.

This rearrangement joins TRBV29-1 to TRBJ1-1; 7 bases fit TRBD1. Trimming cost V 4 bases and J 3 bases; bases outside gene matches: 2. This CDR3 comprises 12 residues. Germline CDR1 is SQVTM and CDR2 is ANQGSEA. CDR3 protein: CSVGDRDTEAFF. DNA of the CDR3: TGCAGCGTTGGAGACAGGGACACTGAAGCTTTCTTT.

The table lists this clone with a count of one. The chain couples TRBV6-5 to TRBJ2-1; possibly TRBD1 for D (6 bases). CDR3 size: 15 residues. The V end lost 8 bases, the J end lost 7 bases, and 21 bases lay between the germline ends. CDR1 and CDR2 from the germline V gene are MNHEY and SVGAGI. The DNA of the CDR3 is TGTGCCAGCGCGGCCCGGGACATTCGCTCTAATGAGCAGTTCTTC. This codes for CASAARDIRSNEQFF.

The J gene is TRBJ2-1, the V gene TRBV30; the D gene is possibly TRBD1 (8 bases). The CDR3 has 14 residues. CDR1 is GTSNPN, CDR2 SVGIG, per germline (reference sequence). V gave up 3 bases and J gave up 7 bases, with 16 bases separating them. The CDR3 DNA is TGTGCCTGGAGCGCGGACAGGGAGGGGAATGAGCAGTTCTTC. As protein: CAWSADREGNEQFF. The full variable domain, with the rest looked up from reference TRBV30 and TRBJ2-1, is SQTIHQWPATLVQPVGSPLSLECTVEGTSNPNLYWYRQAAGRGLQLLFYSVGIGQISSEVPQNLSASRPQDRQFILSSKKLLLSDSGFYLCAWSADREGNEQFFGPGTRLTVL.

CDR3 residues: CASSLAGGTGPIQYF. The CDR3, as DNA: TGTGCCAGCAGCTTAGCTGGGGGGACAGGACCAATTCAGTACTTC. The chain carries TRBV7-2 and TRBJ2-4; 8 bases line up with TRBD1. Germline trimming cut 0 bases from V and 10 bases from J; bases unmatched to any gene: 8. This CDR3 is built from 15 residues. Germline values: CDR1 SGHTA, CDR2 FQGNSA.

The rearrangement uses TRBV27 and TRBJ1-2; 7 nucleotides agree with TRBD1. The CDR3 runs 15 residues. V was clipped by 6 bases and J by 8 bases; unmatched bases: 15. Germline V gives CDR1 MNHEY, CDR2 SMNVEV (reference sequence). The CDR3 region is CASSFSGGQGSGYTF. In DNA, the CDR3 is TGTGCCAGCAGCTTCTCAGGGGGGCAGGGAAGCGGCTACACCTTC.

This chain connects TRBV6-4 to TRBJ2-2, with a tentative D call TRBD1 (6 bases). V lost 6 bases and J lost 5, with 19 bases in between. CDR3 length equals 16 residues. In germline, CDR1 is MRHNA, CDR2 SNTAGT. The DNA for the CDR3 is TGTGCCAGCAGCCCGGGACAAAAAGTTAGGACCGGGGAGCTGTTTTTT. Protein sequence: CASSPGQKVRTGELFF.

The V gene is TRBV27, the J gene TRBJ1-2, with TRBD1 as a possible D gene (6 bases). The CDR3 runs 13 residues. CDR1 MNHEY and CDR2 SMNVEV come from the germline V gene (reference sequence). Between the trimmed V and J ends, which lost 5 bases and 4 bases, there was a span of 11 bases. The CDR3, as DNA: TGTGCCAGCAGTCCCAGGACAGCCTATGGCTACACCTTC. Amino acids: CASSPRTAYGYTF.

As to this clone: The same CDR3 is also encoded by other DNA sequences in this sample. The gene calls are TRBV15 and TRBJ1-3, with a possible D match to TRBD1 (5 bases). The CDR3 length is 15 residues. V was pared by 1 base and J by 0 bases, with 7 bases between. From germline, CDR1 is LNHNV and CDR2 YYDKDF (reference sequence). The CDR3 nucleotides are TGTGCCACCAGCAGAGTCGGGGGCTCTGGAAACACCATATATTTT. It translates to CATSRVGGSGNTIYF.

The CDR3 nucleotides are TGTGCCAGCAGCTTACCCGGCGGCCACGAGCAGTACTTC. Its protein product is CASSLPGGHEQYF. The chain is built from TRBV7-9 and TRBJ2-7; D is unresolved. The CDR3 is made up of 13 amino acids. V shed 2 bases and J shed 5 bases, with 10 bases lying between them. The germline V gene encodes CDR1 SEHNR and CDR2 FQNEAQ (reference sequence). Combining the CDR3 with reference TRBV7-9 and TRBJ2-7 gives the whole variable domain DTGVSQNPRHKITKRGQNVTFRCDPISEHNRLYWYRQTLGQGPEFLTYFQNEAQLEKSRLLSDRFSAERPKGSFSTLEIQRTEQGDSAMYLCASSLPGGHEQYFGPGTRLTVT.